These T cell receptor beta chains were read from a single sample in a study of blood T cell repertoires in COVID-19. Only in-frame clones appear in the TCRdb table, and some are missing; sequencing was by immunoSEQ multiplex PCR. The table shows about 200,000 clones, with about 89% occurring only once. The sequencing sample was made of PBMCs or T cells enriched from blood (not recorded which). All receptors derive from a woman under 30 who had recovered from COVID-19. CDR3s include the opening cysteine and the closing phenylalanine or tryptophan. D genes are given only for firm matches. A clone size is listed for some rows: how often the clone was seen (once, few, many), or a class if it is expanded.

clone size	D gene	CDR3 length	V gene	J gene	CDR3 DNA	CDR3 protein
.	TRBD2	17	TRBV6-4	TRBJ2-3	TGTGCCAGCAGTGACTCGGCCACTAGCGGGGGGGTGGATACGCAGTATTTT	CASSDSATSGGVDTQYF
.	.	12	TRBV24-1	TRBJ1-1	TGTGCCACCAGTGCAGGGTTTTCTGAAGCTTTCTTT	CATSAGFSEAFF
.	.	15	TRBV4-2	TRBJ2-2	TGTGCCAGCAGCCAAGTGGAGGTGGACACCGGGGAGCTGTTTTTT	CASSQVEVDTGELFF
.	.	11	TRBV2	TRBJ1-3	TGTGCCAGCAGTGTAGGAAACACCATATATTTT	CASSVGNTIYF
.	TRBD2	14	TRBV6-4	TRBJ2-3	TGTGCCAGCAGTGCTAGCGGGGGGGCAGATACGCAGTATTTT	CASSASGGADTQYF
.	TRBD1	15	TRBV27	TRBJ1-4	TGTGCCAGCAGCTCCAAGGGGGCAGCTAATGAAAAACTGTTTTTT	CASSSKGAANEKLFF
.	TRBD1	17	TRBV18	TRBJ2-5	TGTGCCAGCTCACCGGGACAGGGCGTTGGGGTAGGAGAGACCCAGTACTTC	CASSPGQGVGVGETQYF
hyperexpanded	.	12	TRBV28	TRBJ2-7	TGTGCCAGCAGTTGGTCGGGGTACGAGCAGTACTTC	CASSWSGYEQYF
.	.	17	TRBV7-9	TRBJ1-5	TGTGCCAGCAGCTCCCAGGGAGGGCCTCGGAGCAATCAGCCCCAGCATTTT	CASSSQGGPRSNQPQHF
.	TRBD1	14	TRBV7-9	TRBJ1-4	TGTGCCAGCTCATGGGGACAGACAAATGAAAAACTGTTTTTT	CASSWGQTNEKLFF
.	.	14	TRBV7-8	TRBJ2-2	TGTGCCAGCAGCTTTATAGAACTCGCCGGGGAGCTGTTTTTT	CASSFIELAGELFF
.	.	16	TRBV9	TRBJ1-2	TGTGCCAGCAGCCCAGGGAGAGGACAGAATAACTATGGCTACACCTTC	CASSPGRGQNNYGYTF
.	TRBD2	15	TRBV9	TRBJ2-3	TGTGCCACACAAAGGGGGACTAGCAGCACAGATACGCAGTATTTT	CATQRGTSSTDTQYF
.	.	14	TRBV5-6	TRBJ2-5	TGTGCCAGCAGCTTTGGGGGGGCTCGGGAGACCCAGTACTTC	CASSFGGARETQYF
.	.	15	TRBV12-5	TRBJ1-5	TGTGCTAGTGCCCTTCTGGGAGGGAACAATCAGCCCCAGCATTTT	CASALLGGNNQPQHF
once	TRBD2	15	TRBV11-1	TRBJ2-3	TGTGCCAGCAGCCCCAAGCGGGGGAGCACAGATACGCAGTATTTT	CASSPKRGSTDTQYF
.	.	15	TRBV28	TRBJ1-3	TGTGCCAGCAGCTTGGACGGGAGCTCTGGAAACACCATATATTTT	CASSLDGSSGNTIYF
.	TRBD1	14	TRBV15	TRBJ1-2	TGTGCCACCAGCGGGACAGGGGGCTACTATGGCTACACCTTC	CATSGTGGYYGYTF
.	TRBD1	12	TRBV3-1/TRBV3-2	TRBJ1-2	TGTGCCAGCAGCCCAGGGGGACGCGGCTACACCTTC	CASSPGGRGYTF
.	TRBD1	14	TRBV24-1	TRBJ1-3	TGTGCCACCAGTAGGACAGGGGACGGAAACACCATATATTTT	CATSRTGDGNTIYF
.	.	12	TRBV3-1/TRBV3-2	TRBJ2-1	TGTGCCAGCAGCTACCGCAGCAATGAGCAGTTCTTC	CASSYRSNEQFF
.	TRBD1	16	TRBV30	TRBJ1-5	TGTGCCTGGAATGGCCCCGGGACAGGGGGCCGGCAGCCCCAGCATTTT	CAWNGPGTGGRQPQHF
.	.	16	TRBV2	TRBJ2-3	TGTGCCAGCAGGTTCTTGAGCGGAGAGCGCACAGATACGCAGTATTTT	CASRFLSGERTDTQYF
once	.	11	TRBV29-1	TRBJ2-7	TGCAGCGTCCGGGACAACTACGAGCAGTACTTC	CSVRDNYEQYF
.	.	13	TRBV2	TRBJ1-1	TGTGCCAGCAGTGACAGGTCGAACACTGAAGCTTTCTTT	CASSDRSNTEAFF
.	TRBD1	15	TRBV7-9	TRBJ1-1	TGTGCCAGCAGCTTGGGTAGGGGGCAGGTCACTGAAGCTTTCTTT	CASSLGRGQVTEAFF
.	.	13	TRBV27	TRBJ1-2	TGTGCCAGCAGTTTCAGAGGGATCTATGGCTACACCTTC	CASSFRGIYGYTF
.	.	11	TRBV5-1	TRBJ1-1	TGCGCCAGCAGAAGGGGCACTGAAGCTTTCTTT	CASRRGTEAFF
.	.	13	TRBV27	TRBJ1-2	TGTGCCAGCAGTACCTTCAGGAACTATGGCTACACCTTC	CASSTFRNYGYTF
.	.	11	TRBV29-1	TRBJ1-3	TGCAGCGTTCCTCAGGGAAACACCATATATTTT	CSVPQGNTIYF
.	.	15	TRBV7-8	TRBJ2-7	TGTGCCAGCAGCTTAGCTGGGGGCCGTTTCTACGAGCAGTACTTC	CASSLAGGRFYEQYF
.	.	15	TRBV5-1	TRBJ1-5	TGCGCCAGCAGCTTGCGATCAGGGGAGGGTCAGCCCCAGCATTTT	CASSLRSGEGQPQHF
.	.	14	TRBV6-1	TRBJ2-1	TGTGCCAGCAGTGAAGGGCTAGCCAACAATGAGCAGTTCTTC	CASSEGLANNEQFF
.	TRBD2	15	TRBV11-2	TRBJ2-1	TGTGCCAGCAGCTTGGTCGGGGGGGTATACAATGAGCAGTTCTTC	CASSLVGGVYNEQFF
.	.	14	TRBV27	TRBJ1-1	TGTGCCAGCAGTCTATCACAGGGAAGGACTGAAGCTTTCTTT	CASSLSQGRTEAFF